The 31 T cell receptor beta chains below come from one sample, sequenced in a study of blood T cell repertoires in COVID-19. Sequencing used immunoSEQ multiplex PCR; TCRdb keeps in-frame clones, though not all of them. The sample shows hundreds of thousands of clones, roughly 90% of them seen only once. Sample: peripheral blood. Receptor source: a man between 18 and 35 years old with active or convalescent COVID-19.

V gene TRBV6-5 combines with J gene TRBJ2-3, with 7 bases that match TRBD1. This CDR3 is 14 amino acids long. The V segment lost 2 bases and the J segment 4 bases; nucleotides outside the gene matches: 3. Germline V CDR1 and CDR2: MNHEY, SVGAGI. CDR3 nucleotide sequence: TGTGCCAGCAGTTACACAACAGGGGCAGATACGCAGTATTTT. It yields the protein CASSYTTGADTQYF.

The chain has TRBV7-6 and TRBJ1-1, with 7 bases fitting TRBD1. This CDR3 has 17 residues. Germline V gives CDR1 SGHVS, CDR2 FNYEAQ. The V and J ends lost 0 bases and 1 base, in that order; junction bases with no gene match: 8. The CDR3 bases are TGTGCCAGCAGCTTAGCGTCAGGGGGTGATCCGAACACTGAAGCTTTCTTT. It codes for CASSLASGGDPNTEAFF.

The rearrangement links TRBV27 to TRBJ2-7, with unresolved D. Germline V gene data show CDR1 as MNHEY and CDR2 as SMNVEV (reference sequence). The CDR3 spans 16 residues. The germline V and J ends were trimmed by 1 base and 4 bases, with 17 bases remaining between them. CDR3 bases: TGTGCCAGCAGTTTATTAGGAGAGTCTAAAGTGTACGAGCAGTACTTC. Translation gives CASSLLGESKVYEQYF.

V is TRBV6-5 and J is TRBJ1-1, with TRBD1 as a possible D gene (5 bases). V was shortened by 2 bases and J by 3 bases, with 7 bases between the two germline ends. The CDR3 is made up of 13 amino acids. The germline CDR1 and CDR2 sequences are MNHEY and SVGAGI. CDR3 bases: TGTGCCAGCAGTTACCAGGGTTACACTGAAGCTTTCTTT. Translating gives CASSYQGYTEAFF.

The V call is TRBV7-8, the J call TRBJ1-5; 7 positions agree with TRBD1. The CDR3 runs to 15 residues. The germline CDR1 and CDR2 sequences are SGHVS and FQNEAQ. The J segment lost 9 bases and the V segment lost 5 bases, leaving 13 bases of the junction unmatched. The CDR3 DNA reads TGTGCCAGCAGCCTTTATCGGGACAGCCGCAGGCCCCAGCATTTT. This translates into CASSLYRDSRRPQHF. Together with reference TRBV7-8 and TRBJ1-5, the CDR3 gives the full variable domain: GAGVSQSPRYKVAKRGQDVALRCDPISGHVSLFWYQQALGQGPEFLTYFQNEAQLDKSGLPSDRFFAERPEGSVSTLKIQRTQQEDSAVYLCASSLYRDSRRPQHFGDGTRLSIL.

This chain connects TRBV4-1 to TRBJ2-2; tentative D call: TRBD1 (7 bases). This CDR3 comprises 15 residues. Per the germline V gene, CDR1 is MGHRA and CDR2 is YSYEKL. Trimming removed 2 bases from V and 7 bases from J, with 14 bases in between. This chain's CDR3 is CASSQSPQGGGELFF. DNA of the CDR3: TGCGCCAGCAGCCAATCTCCCCAGGGGGGCGGGGAGCTGTTTTTT.

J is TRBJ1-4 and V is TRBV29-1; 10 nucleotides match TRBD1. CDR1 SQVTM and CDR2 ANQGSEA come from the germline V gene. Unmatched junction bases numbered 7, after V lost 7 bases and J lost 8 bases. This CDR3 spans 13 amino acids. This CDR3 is CSAGRDRGEKLFF. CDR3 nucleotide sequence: TGCAGCGCGGGTCGGGACAGGGGCGAAAAACTGTTTTTT.

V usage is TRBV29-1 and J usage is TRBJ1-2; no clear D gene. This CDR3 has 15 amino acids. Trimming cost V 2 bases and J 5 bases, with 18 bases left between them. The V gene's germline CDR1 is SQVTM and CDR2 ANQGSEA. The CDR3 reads CSVESPNPVEYGYTF. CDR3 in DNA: TGCAGCGTTGAATCACCGAACCCGGTTGAATATGGCTACACCTTC. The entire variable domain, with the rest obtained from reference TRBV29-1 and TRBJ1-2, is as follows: SAVISQKPSRDICQRGTSLTIQCQVDSQVTMMFWYRQQPGQSLTLIATANQGSEATYESGFVIDKFPISRPNLTFSTLTVSNMSPEDSSIYLCSVESPNPVEYGYTFGSGTRLTVV.

For the CDR3, the DNA is TGCGCCAGCAGCAAGGAAACTCAGGGGGCTCGGTACGAGCAGTACTTC. It is translated as CASSKETQGARYEQYF. The chain uses TRBV4-1 and TRBJ2-7, with 8 nucleotides matching TRBD1. J gave up 4 bases and V 5 bases, and 13 bases lay outside the gene matches. Looked up from germline, CDR1 is MGHRA and CDR2 is YSYEKL. The CDR3 extends over 16 amino acids.

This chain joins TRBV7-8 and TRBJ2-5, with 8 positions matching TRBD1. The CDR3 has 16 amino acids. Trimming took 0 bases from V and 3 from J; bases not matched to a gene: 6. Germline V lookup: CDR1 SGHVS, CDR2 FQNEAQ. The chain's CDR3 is CASSLARTGIKETQYF. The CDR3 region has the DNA TGTGCCAGCAGCTTAGCGAGGACAGGGATTAAAGAGACCCAGTACTTC.

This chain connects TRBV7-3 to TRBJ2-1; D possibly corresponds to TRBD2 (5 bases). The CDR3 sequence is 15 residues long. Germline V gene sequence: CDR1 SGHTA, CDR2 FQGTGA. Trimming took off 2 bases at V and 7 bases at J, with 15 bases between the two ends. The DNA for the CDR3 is TGTGCCAGCAGCTTAGACGGGATGGGGAATAATGAGCAGTTCTTC. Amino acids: CASSLDGMGNNEQFF.

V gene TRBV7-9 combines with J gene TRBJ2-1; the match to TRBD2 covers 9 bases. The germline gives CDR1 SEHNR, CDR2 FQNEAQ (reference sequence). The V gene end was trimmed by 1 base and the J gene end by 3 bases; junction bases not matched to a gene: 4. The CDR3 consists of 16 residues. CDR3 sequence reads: CASSLVSSGGYNEQFF. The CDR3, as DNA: TGTGCCAGCAGCTTAGTTAGTAGCGGGGGCTACAATGAGCAGTTCTTC.

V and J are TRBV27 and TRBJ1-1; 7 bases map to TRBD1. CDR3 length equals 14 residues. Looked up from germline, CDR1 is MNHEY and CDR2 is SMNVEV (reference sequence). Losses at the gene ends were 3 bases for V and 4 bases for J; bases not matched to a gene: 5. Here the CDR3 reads CASSFTGVTTEAFF. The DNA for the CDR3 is TGTGCCAGCAGTTTCACAGGGGTCACCACTGAAGCTTTCTTT.

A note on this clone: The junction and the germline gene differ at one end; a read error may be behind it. CDR3 sequence (DNA): TGTGCCAGCAGATCTGAATTTGGGGGCGGGAGGGCCGTAATCTGGGGAGCTGTTTTT. It codes for CASRSEFGGGRAVIWGAVF. The chain uses TRBV7-7 and TRBJ2-2; 9 nucleotides match TRBD2. Germline values: CDR1 SSHAT, CDR2 FNYEAQ (reference sequence). CDR3 length: 19 residues.

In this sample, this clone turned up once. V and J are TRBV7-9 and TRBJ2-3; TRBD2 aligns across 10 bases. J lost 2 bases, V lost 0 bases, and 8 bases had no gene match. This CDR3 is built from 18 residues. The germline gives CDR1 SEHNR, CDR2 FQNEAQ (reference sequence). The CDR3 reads CASSLAVGAGGSTDTQYF. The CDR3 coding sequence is TGTGCCAGCAGCTTAGCGGTCGGAGCGGGAGGGTCCACAGATACGCAGTATTTT.

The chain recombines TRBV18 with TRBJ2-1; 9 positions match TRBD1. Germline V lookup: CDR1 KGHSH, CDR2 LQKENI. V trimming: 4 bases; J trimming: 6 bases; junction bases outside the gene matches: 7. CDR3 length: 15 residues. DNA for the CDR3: TGTGCCAGCTCACTCGGGACAGGGTTCCTCAATGAGCAGTTCTTC. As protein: CASSLGTGFLNEQFF.

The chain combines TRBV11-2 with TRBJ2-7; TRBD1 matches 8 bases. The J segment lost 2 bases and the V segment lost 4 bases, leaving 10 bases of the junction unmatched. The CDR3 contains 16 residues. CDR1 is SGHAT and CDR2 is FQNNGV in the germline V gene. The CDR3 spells CASSSSQVTGAYEQYF. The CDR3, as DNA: TGTGCCAGCAGCTCCTCTCAGGTGACAGGGGCCTACGAGCAGTACTTC.

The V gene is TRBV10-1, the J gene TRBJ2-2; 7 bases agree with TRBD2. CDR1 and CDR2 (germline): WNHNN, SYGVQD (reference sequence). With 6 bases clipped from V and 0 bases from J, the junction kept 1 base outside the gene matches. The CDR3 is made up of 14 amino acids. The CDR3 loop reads CASRTSANTGELFF. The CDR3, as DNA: TGCGCCAGCAGAACTAGCGCGAACACCGGGGAGCTGTTTTTT.

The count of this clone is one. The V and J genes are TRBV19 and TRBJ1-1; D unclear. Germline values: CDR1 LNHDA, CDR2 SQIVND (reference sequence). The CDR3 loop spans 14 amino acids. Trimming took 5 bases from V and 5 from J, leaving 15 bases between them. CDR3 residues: CASSFMGGGTEAFF. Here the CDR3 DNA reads TGTGCCAGTAGTTTTATGGGCGGAGGGACTGAAGCTTTCTTT.

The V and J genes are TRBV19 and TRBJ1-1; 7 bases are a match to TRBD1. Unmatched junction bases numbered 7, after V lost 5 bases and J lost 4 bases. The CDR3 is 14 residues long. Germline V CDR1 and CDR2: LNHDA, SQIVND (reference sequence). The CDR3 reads CASSYRGLSTEAFF. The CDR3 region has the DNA TGTGCCAGTAGTTACAGGGGACTGAGCACTGAAGCTTTCTTT.

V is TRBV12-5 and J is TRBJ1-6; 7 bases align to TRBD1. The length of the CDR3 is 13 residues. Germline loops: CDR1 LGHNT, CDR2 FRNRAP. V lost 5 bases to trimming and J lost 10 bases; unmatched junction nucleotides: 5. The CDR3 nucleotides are TGTGCTAGTGGTAGACAGGGACGCTCACCCCTCCACTTT. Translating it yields CASGRQGRSPLHF.

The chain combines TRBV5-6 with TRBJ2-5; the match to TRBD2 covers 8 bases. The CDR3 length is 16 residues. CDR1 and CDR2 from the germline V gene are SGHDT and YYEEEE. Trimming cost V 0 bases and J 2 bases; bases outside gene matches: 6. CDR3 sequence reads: CASSLAGGGTQETQYF. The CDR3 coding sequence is TGTGCCAGCAGCTTGGCCGGCGGGGGGACTCAAGAGACCCAGTACTTC.

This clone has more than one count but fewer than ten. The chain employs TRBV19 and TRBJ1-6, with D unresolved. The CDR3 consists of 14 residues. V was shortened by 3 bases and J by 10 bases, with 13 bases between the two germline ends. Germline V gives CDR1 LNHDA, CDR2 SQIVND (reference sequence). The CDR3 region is CASSMVVSRSPLHF. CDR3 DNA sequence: TGTGCCAGTAGTATGGTCGTTAGTCGGTCACCCCTCCACTTT.

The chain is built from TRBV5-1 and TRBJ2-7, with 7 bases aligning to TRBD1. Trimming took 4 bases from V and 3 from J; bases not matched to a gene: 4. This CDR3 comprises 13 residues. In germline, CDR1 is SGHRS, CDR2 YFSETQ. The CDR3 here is CASSRDRFYEQYF. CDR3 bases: TGCGCCAGCAGCCGGGACAGATTCTACGAGCAGTACTTC. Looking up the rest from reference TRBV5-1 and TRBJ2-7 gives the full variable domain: KAGVTQTPRYLIKTRGQQVTLSCSPISGHRSVSWYQQTPGQGLQFLFEYFSETQRNKGNFPGRFSGRQFSNSRSEMNVSTLELGDSALYLCASSRDRFYEQYFGPGTRLTVT.

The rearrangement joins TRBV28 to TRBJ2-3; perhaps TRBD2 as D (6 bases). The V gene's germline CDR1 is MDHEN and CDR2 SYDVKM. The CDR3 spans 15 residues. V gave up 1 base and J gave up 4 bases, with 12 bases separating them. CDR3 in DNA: TGTGCCAGCAGTTTATTGGAGGGAGGAGCAGATACGCAGTATTTT. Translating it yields CASSLLEGGADTQYF. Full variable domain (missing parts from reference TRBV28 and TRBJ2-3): DVKVTQSSRYLVKRTGEKVFLECVQDMDHENMFWYRQDPGLGLRLIYFSYDVKMKEKGDIPEGYSVSREKKERFSLILESASTNQTSMYLCASSLLEGGADTQYFGPGTRLTVL.

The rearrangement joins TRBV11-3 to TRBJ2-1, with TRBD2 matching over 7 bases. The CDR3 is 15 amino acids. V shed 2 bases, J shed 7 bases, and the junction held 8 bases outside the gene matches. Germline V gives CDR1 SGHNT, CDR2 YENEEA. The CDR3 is CASSLRGTGGNEQFF. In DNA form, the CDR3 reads TGTGCCAGCAGCTTACGGGGGACCGGGGGGAATGAGCAGTTCTTC.

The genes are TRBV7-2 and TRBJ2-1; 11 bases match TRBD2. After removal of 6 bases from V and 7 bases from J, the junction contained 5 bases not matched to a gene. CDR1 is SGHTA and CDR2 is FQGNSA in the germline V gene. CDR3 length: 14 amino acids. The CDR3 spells CASRTGTSGNEQFF. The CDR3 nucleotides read TGTGCCAGCAGAACCGGGACTAGCGGTAATGAGCAGTTCTTC.

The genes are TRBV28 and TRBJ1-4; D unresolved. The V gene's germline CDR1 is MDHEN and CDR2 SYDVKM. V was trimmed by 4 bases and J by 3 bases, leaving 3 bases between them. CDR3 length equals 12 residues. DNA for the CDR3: TGTGCCAGCAGTTCTCCTAATGAAAAACTGTTTTTT. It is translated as CASSSPNEKLFF. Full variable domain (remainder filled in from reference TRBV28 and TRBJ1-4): DVKVTQSSRYLVKRTGEKVFLECVQDMDHENMFWYRQDPGLGLRLIYFSYDVKMKEKGDIPEGYSVSREKKERFSLILESASTNQTSMYLCASSSPNEKLFFGSGTQLSVL.

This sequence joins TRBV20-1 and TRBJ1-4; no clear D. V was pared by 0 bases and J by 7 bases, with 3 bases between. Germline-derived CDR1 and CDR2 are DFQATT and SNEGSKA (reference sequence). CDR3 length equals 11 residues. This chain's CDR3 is CSARDREKLFF. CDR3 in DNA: TGCAGTGCTAGAGATCGTGAAAAACTGTTTTTT.

In DNA, the CDR3 is TGCGCCAGCAGCTTGGGGCTAGCCAATGAGCAGTTCTTC. This codes for CASSLGLANEQFF. The chain links TRBV5-1 to TRBJ2-1, with TRBD2 as a possible D gene (5 bases). CDR3 length equals 13 residues. The germline gives CDR1 SGHRS, CDR2 YFSETQ. V lost 0 bases to trimming and J lost 6 bases, with 7 bases between them.

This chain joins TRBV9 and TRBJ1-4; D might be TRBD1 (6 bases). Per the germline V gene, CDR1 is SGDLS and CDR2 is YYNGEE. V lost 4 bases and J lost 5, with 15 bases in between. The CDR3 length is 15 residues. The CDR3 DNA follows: TGTGCCAGCAGCCGAACCGGACAGCCAAATGAAAAACTGTTTTTT. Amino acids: CASSRTGQPNEKLFF.